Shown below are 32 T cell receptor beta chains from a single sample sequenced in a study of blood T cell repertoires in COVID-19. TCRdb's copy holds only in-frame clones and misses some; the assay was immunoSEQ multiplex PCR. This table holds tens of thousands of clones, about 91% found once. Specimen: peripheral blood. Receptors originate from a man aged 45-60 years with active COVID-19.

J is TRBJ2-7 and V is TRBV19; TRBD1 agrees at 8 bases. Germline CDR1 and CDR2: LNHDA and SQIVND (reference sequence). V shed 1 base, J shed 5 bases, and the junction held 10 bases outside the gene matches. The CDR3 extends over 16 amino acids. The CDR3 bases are TGTGCCAGTAGTATAGCCCCCAGGGGGCACTGGAACGAGCAGTACTTC. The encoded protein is CASSIAPRGHWNEQYF. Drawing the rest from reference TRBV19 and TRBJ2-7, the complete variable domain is DGGITQSPKYLFRKEGQNVTLSCEQNLNHDAMYWYRQDPGQGLRLIYYSQIVNDFQKGDIAEGYSVSREKKESFPLTVTSAQKNPTAFYLCASSIAPRGHWNEQYFGPGTRLTVT.

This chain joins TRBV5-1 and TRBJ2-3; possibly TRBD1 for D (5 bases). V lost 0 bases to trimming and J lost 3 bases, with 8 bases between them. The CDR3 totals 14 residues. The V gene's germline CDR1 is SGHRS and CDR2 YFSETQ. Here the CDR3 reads CASSLAAGTDTQYF. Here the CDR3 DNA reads TGCGCCAGCAGCTTGGCTGCAGGGACAGATACGCAGTATTTT.

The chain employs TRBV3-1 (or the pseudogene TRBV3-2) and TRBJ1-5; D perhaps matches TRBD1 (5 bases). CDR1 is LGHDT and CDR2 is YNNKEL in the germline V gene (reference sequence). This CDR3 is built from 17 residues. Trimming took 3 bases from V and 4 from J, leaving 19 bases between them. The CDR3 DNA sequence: TGTGCCAGCAGCCAGACCCGAGCGGGGGGACGGAATCAGCCCCAGCATTTT. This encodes CASSQTRAGGRNQPQHF.

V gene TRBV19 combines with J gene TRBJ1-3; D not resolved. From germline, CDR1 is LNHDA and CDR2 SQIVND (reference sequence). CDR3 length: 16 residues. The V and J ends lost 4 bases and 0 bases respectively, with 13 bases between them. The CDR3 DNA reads TGTGCCAGTAGTAATGAAGCCCGCTCCTCTGGAAACACCATATATTTT. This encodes CASSNEARSSGNTIYF. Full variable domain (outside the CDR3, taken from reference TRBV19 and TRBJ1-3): DGGITQSPKYLFRKEGQNVTLSCEQNLNHDAMYWYRQDPGQGLRLIYYSQIVNDFQKGDIAEGYSVSREKKESFPLTVTSAQKNPTAFYLCASSNEARSSGNTIYFGEGSWLTVV.

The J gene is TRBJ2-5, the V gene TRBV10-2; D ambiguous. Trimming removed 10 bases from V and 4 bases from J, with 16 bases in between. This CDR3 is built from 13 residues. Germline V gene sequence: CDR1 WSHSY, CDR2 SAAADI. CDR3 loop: CATRLASSETQYF. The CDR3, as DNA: TGCGCCACCCGCTTGGCTAGTTCAGAGACCCAGTACTTC.

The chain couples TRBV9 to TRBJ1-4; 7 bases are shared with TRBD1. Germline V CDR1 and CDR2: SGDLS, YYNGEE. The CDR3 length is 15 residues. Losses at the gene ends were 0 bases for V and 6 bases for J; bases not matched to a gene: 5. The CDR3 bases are TGTGCCAGCAGCGTAGGGTCCAGGGGGGATGAAAAACTGTTTTTT. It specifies CASSVGSRGDEKLFF. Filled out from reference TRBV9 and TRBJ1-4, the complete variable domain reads DSGVTQTPKHLITATGQRVTLRCSPRSGDLSVYWYQQSLDQGLQFLIQYYNGEERAKGNILERFSAQQFPDLHSELNLSSLELGDSALYFCASSVGSRGDEKLFFGSGTQLSVL.

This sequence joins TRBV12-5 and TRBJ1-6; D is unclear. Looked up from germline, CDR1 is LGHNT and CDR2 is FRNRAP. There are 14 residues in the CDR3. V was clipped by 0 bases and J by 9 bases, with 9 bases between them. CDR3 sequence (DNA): TGTGCTAGTGGTTTGGTCCCCGGTGGTTCACCCCTCCACTTT. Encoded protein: CASGLVPGGSPLHF.

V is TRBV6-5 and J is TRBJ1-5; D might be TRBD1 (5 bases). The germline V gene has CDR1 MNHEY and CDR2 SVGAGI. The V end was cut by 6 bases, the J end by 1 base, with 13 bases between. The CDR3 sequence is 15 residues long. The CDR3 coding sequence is TGTGCCAGCAGACCCAGGGAGGACAGCAATCAGCCCCAGCATTTT. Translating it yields CASRPREDSNQPQHF.

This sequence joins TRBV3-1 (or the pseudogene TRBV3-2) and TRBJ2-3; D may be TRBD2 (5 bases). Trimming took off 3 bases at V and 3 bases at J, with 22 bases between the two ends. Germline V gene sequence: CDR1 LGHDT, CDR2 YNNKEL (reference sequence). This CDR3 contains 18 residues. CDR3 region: CASSHPLPGGLITDTQYF. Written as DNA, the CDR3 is TGTGCCAGCAGCCACCCATTACCTGGCGGGCTAATTACAGATACGCAGTATTTT.

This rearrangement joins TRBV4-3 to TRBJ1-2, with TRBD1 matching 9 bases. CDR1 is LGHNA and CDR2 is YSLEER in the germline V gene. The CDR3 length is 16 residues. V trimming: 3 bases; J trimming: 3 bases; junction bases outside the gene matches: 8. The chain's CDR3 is CASSHELQGAYYGYTF. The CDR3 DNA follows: TGCGCCAGCAGCCACGAATTACAGGGGGCATACTATGGCTACACCTTC.

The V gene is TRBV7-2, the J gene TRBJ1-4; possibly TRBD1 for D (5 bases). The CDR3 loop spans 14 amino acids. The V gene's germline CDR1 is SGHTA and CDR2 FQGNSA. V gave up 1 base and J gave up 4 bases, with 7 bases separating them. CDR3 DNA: TGTGCCAGCAGCTTAGGACAGATTAATGAAAAACTGTTTTTT. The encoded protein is CASSLGQINEKLFF. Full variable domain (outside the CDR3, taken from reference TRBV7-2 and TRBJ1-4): GAGVSQSPSNKVTEKGKDVELRCDPISGHTALYWYRQSLGQGLEFLIYFQGNSAPDKSGLPSDRFSAERTGGSVSTLTIQRTQQEDSAVYLCASSLGQINEKLFFGSGTQLSVL.

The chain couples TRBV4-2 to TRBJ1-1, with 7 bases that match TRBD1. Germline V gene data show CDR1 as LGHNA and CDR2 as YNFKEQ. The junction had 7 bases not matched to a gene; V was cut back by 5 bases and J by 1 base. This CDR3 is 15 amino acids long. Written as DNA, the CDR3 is TGTGCCAGCAGCACCAACAGGGGTAAGAACACTGAAGCTTTCTTT. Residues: CASSTNRGKNTEAFF.

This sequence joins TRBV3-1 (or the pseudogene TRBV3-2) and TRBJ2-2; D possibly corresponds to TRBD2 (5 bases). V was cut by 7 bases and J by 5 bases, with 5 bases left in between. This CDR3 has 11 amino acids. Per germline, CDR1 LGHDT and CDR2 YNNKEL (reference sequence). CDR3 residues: CASTGTGELFF. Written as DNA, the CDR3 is TGTGCCAGCACGGGAACCGGGGAGCTGTTTTTT.

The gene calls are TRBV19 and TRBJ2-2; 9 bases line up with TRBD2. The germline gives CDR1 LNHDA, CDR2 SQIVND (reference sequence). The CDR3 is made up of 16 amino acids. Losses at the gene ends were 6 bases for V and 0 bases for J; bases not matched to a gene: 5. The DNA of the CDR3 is TGTGCCAGTAGGGGCGGGGGGGCCCCGAACACCGGGGAGCTGTTTTTT. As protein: CASRGGGAPNTGELFF.

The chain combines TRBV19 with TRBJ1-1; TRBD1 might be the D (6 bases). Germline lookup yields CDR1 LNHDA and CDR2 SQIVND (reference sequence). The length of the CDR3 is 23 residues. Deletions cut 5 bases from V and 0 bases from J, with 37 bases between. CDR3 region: CASSSAPKVRGGKSSRMNTEAFF. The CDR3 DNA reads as TGTGCCAGTAGTTCAGCCCCTAAGGTTAGGGGGGGAAAGTCGAGTCGTATGAACACTGAAGCTTTCTTT.

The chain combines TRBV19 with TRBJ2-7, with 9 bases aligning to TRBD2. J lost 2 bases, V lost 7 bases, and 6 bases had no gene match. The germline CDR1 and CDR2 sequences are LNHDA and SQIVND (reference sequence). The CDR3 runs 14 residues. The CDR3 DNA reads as TGTGCCAGTAAAAGGACTAGCGACCCCTACGAGCAGTACTTC. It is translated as CASKRTSDPYEQYF.

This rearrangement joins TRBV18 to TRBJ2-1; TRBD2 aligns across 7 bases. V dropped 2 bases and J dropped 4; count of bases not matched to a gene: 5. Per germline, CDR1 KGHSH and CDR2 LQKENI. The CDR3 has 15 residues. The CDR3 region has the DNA TGTGCCAGCTCACCAGAACTAGCGCTTTACAATGAGCAGTTCTTC. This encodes CASSPELALYNEQFF.

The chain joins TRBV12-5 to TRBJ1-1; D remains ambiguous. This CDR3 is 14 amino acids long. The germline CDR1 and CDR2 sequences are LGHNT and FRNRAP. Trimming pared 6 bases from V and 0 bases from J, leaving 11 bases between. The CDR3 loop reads CASGISLLNTEAFF. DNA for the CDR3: TGTGCTAGTGGCATCAGTCTCTTGAACACTGAAGCTTTCTTT.

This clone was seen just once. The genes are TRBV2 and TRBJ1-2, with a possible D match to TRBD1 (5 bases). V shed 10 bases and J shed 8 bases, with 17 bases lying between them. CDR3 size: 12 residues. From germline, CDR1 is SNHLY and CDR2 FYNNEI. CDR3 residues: CATGEDSWGYTF. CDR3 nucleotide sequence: TGTGCCACGGGGGAGGATTCCTGGGGCTACACCTTC.

Here the CDR3 DNA reads TGTGCCAGCAGCGGTCGGACTAGCGGGGTGGGAGATACGCAGTATTTT. This gives the protein CASSGRTSGVGDTQYF. J is TRBJ2-3 and V is TRBV5-6; 12 bases are shared with TRBD2. There are 16 residues in the CDR3. CDR1 is SGHDT and CDR2 is YYEEEE in the germline V gene. V trimming: 4 bases; J trimming: 5 bases; junction bases outside the gene matches: 8.

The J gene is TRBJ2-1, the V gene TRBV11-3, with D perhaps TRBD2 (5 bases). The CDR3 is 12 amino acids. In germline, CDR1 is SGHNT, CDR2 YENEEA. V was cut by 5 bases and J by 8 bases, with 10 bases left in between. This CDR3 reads CASSLASHEQFF. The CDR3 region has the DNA TGTGCCAGCAGCCTCGCTAGCCATGAGCAGTTCTTC.

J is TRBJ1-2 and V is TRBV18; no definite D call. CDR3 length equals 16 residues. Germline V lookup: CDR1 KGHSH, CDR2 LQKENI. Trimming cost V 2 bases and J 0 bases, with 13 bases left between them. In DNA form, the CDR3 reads TGTGCCAGCTCACCAGCGCCGCCGCGGGCTAACTATGGCTACACCTTC. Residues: CASSPAPPRANYGYTF.

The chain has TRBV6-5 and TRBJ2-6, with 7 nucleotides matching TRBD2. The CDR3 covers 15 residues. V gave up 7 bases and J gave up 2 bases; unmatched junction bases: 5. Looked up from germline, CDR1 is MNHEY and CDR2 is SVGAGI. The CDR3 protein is CASTREIAGANVLTF. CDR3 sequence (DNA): TGTGCCAGCACGCGGGAGATTGCTGGGGCCAACGTCCTGACTTTC.

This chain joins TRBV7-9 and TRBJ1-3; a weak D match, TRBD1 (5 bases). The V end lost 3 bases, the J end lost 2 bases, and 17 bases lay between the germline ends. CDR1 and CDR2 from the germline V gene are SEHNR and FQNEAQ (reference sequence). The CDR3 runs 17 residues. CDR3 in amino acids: CASSFRVEGATGNTIYF. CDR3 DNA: TGTGCCAGCAGCTTTCGTGTAGAAGGGGCCACTGGAAACACCATATATTTT.

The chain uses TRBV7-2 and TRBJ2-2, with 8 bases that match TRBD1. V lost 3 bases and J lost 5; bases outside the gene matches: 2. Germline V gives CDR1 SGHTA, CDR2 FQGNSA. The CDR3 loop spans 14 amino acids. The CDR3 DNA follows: TGTGCCAGCAGCTTTACAGGGGGGACCGGGGAGCTGTTTTTT. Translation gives CASSFTGGTGELFF. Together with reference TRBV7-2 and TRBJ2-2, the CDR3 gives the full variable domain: GAGVSQSPSNKVTEKGKDVELRCDPISGHTALYWYRQSLGQGLEFLIYFQGNSAPDKSGLPSDRFSAERTGGSVSTLTIQRTQQEDSAVYLCASSFTGGTGELFFGEGSRLTVL.

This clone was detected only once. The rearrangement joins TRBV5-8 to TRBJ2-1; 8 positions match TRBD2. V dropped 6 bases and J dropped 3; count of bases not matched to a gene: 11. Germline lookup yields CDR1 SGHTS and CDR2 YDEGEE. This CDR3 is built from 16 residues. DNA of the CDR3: TGTGCCAGCATCTCCCAACTAGCGGAACACTACAATGAGCAGTTCTTC. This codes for CASISQLAEHYNEQFF.

The CDR3 region has the DNA TGTGCCAGCAGTAGGGGTGACAGGGCCCATGGGGCTTTCTTT. Protein sequence: CASSRGDRAHGAFF. J is TRBJ1-1 and V is TRBV28; 7 nucleotides align to TRBD1. V dropped 5 bases and J dropped 11; count of bases not matched to a gene: 14. Per the germline V gene, CDR1 is MDHEN and CDR2 is SYDVKM. This CDR3 has 14 amino acids.

CDR3 in amino acids: CASRDRRARGYTF. The CDR3 region has the DNA TGTGCCAGCAGAGACCGGCGGGCGCGGGGCTACACCTTC. The rearrangement uses TRBV27 and TRBJ1-2; D gene unclear. The CDR3 has 13 amino acids. The germline V gene has CDR1 MNHEY and CDR2 SMNVEV (reference sequence). The ends were cut back, 6 bases at V and 8 bases at J, with 16 bases in the middle.

The CDR3 nucleotides are TGTGCCAGCAGCCCGACAGGGGGAGAGCAGTACTTC. It yields the protein CASSPTGGEQYF. The rearrangement uses TRBV5-6 and TRBJ2-7; the match to TRBD1 covers 9 bases. V shed 4 bases, J shed 7 bases, and the junction held 3 bases outside the gene matches. From germline, CDR1 is SGHDT and CDR2 YYEEEE. The CDR3 extends over 12 amino acids. The full variable domain, its missing parts supplied by reference TRBV5-6 and TRBJ2-7, is DAGVTQSPTHLIKTRGQQVTLRCSPKSGHDTVSWYQQALGQGPQFIFQYYEEEERQRGNFPDRFSGHQFPNYSSELNVNALLLGDSALYLCASSPTGGEQYFGPGTRLTVT.

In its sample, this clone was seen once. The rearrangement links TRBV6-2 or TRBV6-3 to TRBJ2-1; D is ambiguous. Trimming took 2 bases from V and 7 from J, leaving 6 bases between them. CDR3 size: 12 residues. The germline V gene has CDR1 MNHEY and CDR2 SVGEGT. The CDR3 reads CASSYVLNEQFF. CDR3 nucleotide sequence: TGTGCCAGCAGTTACGTCCTAAATGAGCAGTTCTTC.

The CDR3 here is CASSPRGAPNTGELFF. CDR3 DNA: TGTGCCAGCAGCCCGCGGGGGGCCCCGAACACCGGGGAGCTGTTTTTT. The genes are TRBV7-2 and TRBJ2-2; 8 nucleotides align to TRBD2. V gave up 5 bases and J gave up 0 bases; unmatched junction bases: 5. Germline CDR1 SGHTA, CDR2 FQGNSA. This CDR3 contains 16 residues. The whole variable domain, remainder taken from reference TRBV7-2 and TRBJ2-2, is GAGVSQSPSNKVTEKGKDVELRCDPISGHTALYWYRQSLGQGLEFLIYFQGNSAPDKSGLPSDRFSAERTGGSVSTLTIQRTQQEDSAVYLCASSPRGAPNTGELFFGEGSRLTVL.

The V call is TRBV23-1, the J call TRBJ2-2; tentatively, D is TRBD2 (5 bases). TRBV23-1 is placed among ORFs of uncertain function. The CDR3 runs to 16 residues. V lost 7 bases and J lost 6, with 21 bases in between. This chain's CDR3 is CASTNPGSENPGELFF. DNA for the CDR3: TGCGCCAGCACCAATCCGGGATCAGAAAATCCCGGGGAGCTGTTTTTT.